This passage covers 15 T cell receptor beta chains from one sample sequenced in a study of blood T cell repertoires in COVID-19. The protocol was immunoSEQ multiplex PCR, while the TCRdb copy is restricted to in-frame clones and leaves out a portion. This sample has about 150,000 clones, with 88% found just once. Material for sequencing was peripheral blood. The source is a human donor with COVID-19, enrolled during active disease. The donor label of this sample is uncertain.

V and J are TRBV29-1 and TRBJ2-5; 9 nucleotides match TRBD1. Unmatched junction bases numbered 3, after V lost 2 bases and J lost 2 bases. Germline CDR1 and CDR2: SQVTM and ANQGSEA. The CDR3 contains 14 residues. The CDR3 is CSVERDRGQETQYF. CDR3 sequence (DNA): TGCAGCGTTGAACGAGACAGGGGGCAAGAGACCCAGTACTTC.

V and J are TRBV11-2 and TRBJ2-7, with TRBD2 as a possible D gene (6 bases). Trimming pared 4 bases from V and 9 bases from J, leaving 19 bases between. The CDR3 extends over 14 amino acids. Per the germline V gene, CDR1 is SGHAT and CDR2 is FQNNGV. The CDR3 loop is CASSSSRRVRGQYF. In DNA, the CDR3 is TGTGCCAGCAGCTCCAGTCGGAGGGTCCGGGGGCAGTACTTC.

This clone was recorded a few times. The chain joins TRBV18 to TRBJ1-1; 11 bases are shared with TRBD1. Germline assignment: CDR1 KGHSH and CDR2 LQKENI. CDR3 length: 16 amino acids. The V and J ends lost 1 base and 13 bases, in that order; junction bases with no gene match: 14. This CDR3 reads CASSPLRDRGYLVGFF. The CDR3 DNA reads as TGTGCCAGCTCACCACTTCGGGACAGGGGGTATTTGGTTGGTTTCTTT.

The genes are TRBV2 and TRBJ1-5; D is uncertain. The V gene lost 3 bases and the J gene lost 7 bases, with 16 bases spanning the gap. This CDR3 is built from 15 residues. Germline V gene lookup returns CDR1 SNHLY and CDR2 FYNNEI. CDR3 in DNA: TGTGCCAGCAGTGACGTCGGCCGGGGAGGCCAGCCCCAGCATTTT. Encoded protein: CASSDVGRGGQPQHF.

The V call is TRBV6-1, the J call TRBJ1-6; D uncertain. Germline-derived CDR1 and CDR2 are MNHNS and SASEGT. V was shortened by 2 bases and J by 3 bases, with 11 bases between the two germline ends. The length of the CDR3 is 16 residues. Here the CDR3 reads CASSESAGYYNSPLHF. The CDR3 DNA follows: TGTGCCAGCAGTGAATCGGCGGGGTACTATAATTCACCCCTCCACTTT.

The DNA of the CDR3 is TGTGCCAGCAGAAGACAGGGGGACAATGAGCAGTTCTTC. As protein: CASRRQGDNEQFF. The genes are TRBV12-3 or TRBV12-4 and TRBJ2-1; 9 nucleotides line up with TRBD1. CDR3 length equals 13 residues. V lost 6 bases and J lost 5; bases outside the gene matches: 2.

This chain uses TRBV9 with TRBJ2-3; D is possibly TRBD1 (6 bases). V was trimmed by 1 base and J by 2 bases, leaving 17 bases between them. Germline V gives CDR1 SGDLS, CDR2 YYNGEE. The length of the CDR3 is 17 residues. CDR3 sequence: CASSVRVETGLTDTQYF. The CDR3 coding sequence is TGTGCCAGCAGCGTAAGGGTAGAGACAGGCCTCACAGATACGCAGTATTTT.

The CDR3 region has the DNA TGTGCCAGCAGCGTAGGCGGGAGCACCTACAATGAGCAGTTCTTC. As protein: CASSVGGSTYNEQFF. This rearrangement joins TRBV9 to TRBJ2-1; 7 bases align to TRBD2. Trimming took 0 bases from V and 2 from J; bases not matched to a gene: 2. The V gene's germline CDR1 is SGDLS and CDR2 YYNGEE. CDR3 length: 15 amino acids.

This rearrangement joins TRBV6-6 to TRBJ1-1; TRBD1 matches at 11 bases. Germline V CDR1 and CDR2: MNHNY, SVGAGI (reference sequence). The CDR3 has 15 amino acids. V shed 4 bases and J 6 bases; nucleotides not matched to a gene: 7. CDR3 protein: CASSFADRGHAEAFF. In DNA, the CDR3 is TGTGCCAGCAGTTTCGCGGACAGGGGGCACGCTGAAGCTTTCTTT.

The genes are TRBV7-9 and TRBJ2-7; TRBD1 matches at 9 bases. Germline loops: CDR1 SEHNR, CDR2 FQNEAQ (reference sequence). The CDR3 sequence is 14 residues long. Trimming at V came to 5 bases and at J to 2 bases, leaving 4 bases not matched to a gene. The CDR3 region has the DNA TGTGCCAGCAGCCCTCGGGACAGGGCCTACGAGCAGTACTTC. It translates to CASSPRDRAYEQYF.

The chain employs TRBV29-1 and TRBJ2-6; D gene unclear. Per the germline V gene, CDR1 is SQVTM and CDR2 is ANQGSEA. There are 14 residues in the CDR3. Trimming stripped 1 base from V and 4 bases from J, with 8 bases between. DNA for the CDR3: TGCAGCGTTGAAGGGGCTTGGGGGGCCAACGTCCTGACTTTC. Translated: CSVEGAWGANVLTF.

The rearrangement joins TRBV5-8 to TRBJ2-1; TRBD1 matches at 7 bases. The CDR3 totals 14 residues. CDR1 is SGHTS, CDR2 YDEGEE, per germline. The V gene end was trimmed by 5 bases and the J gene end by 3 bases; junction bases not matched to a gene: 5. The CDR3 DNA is TGTGCCAGCAGGACCCGGGACAGCTACAATGAGCAGTTCTTC. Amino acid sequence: CASRTRDSYNEQFF.

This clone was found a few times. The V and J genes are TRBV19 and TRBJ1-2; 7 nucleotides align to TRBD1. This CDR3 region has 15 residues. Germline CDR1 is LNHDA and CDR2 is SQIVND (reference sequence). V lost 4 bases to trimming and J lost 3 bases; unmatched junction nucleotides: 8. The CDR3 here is CASSKMTGHHYGYTF. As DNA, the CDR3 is TGTGCCAGTAGTAAAATGACAGGGCATCACTATGGCTACACCTTC.

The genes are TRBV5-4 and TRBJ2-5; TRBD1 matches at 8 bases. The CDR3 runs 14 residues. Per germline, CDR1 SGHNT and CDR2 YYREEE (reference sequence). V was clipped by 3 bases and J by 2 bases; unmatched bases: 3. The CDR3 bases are TGTGCCAGCAGCTCAACAGGGGGGCAAGAGACCCAGTACTTC. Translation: CASSSTGGQETQYF.

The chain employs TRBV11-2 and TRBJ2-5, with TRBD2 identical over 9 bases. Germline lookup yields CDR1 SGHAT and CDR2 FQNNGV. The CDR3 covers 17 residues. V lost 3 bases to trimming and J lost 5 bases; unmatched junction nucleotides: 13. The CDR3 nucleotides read TGTGCCAGCAGCTTCCCAACAGGCGGGAGGGCCTGGGAGACCCAGTACTTC. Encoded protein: CASSFPTGGRAWETQYF. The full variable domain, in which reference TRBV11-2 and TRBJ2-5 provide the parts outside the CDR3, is EAGVAQSPRYKIIEKRQSVAFWCNPISGHATLYWYQQILGQGPKLLIQFQNNGVVDDSQLPKDRFSAERLKGVDSTLKIQPAKLEDSAVYLCASSFPTGGRAWETQYFGPGTRLLVL.